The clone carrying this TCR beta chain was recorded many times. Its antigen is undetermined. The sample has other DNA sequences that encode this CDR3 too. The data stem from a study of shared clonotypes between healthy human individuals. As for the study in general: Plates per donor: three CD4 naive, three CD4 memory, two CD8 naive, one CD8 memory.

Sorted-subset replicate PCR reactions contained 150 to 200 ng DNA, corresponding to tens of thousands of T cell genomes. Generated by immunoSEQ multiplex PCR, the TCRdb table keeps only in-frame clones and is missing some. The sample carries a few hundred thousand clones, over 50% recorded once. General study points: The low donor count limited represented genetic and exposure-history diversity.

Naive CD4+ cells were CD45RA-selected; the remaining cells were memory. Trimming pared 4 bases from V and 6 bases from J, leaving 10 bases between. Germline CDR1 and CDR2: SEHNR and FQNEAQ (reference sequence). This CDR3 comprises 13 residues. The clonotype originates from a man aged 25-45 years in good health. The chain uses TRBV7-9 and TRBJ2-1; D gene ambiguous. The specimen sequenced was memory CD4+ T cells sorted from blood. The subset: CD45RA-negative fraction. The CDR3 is CASSSPFPNEQFF. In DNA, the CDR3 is TGTGCCAGCAGCTCCCCGTTCCCCAATGAGCAGTTCTTC.